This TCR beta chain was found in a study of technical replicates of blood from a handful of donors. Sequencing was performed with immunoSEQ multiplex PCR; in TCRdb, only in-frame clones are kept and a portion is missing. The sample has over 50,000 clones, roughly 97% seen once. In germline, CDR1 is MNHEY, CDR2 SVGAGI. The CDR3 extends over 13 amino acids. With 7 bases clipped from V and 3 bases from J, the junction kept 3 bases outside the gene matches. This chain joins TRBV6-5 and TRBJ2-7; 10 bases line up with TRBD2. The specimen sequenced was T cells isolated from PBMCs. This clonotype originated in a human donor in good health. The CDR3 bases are TGTGCCAGCATCCCTAGCGGGGGCTACGAGCAGTACTTC. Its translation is CASIPSGGYEQYF.